This is a list of T cell receptor beta chains from one sample in a study of cytomegalovirus exposure and HLA in healthy donors. Some clones are missing from TCRdb's copy, which holds only in-frame ones; the method was immunoSEQ multiplex PCR. Seen here are some 180,000 clones, roughly 87% observed once, and the top ten hold less than 0.3%. Sample: PBMCs. Every receptor here comes from a girl under two years old in good health and CMV-seronegative. The CDR3 runs from the conserved cysteine through the conserved F or W. D genes are given only for firm matches. Size is stated for part of the rows, as once, few or many counts, or as a class when the clone is expanded.

size | J | V | D | CDR3 | DNA
. | TRBJ1-3 | TRBV7-2 | . | CASSLGGGSGNTIYF | TGTGCCAGCAGCTTAGGGGGGGGGTCTGGAAACACCATATATTTT
. | TRBJ1-1 | TRBV6-4 | . | CASTQQENTEAFF | TGTGCCAGCACCCAACAGGAGAACACTGAAGCTTTCTTT
. | TRBJ2-7 | TRBV4-2 | . | CASSQEPVADYEQYF | TGTGCCAGCAGCCAAGAACCGGTAGCGGACTACGAGCAGTACTTC
. | TRBJ2-5 | TRBV29-1 | TRBD1 | CSVTWGTGRETQYF | TGCAGCGTCACTTGGGGGACAGGCCGAGAGACCCAGTACTTC
. | TRBJ2-5 | TRBV7-2 | . | CASSLLWTQETQYF | TGTGCCAGCAGCTTATTGTGGACTCAAGAGACCCAGTACTTC
once | TRBJ2-5 | TRBV4-2 | TRBD1 | CASSQYQGAEETQYF | TGTGCCAGCAGCCAGTACCAGGGGGCAGAAGAGACCCAGTACTTC
. | TRBJ1-6 | TRBV4-1 | TRBD1 | CASSETGTGGIISPLHF | TGCGCCAGCAGCGAAACCGGGACAGGGGGCATTATTTCACCCCTCCACTTT
. | TRBJ2-7 | TRBV6-1 | . | CASSAGPLNYYEQYF | TGTGCCAGCAGCGCGGGCCCCCTGAACTACTACGAGCAGTACTTC
once | TRBJ1-5 | TRBV6-1 | TRBD1 | CASSPGQPNQPQHF | TGTGCCAGCAGTCCGGGACAGCCCAATCAGCCCCAGCATTTT
. | TRBJ1-2 | TRBV6-5 | . | CASRLGQKYGYTF | TGTGCCAGCAGGTTGGGGCAAAAGTATGGCTACACCTTC
. | TRBJ2-5 | TRBV5-4 | . | CASGQGSETQYF | TGTGCCAGCGGCCAGGGGTCCGAGACCCAGTACTTC
. | TRBJ1-2 | TRBV11-2 | TRBD1 | CASSSGQGYGYTF | TGTGCCAGCAGCTCGGGACAGGGCTATGGCTACACCTTC
. | TRBJ2-7 | TRBV19 | . | CASSIRVGTVYEQYF | TGTGCCAGTAGTATCAGGGTGGGTACAGTCTACGAGCAGTACTTC
. | TRBJ2-7 | TRBV6-5 | TRBD1 | CASSWDRVKQYF | TGTGCCAGCAGTTGGGACAGGGTTAAGCAGTACTTC
. | TRBJ1-2 | TRBV29-1 | . | CSAPGGGRDYGYTF | TGCAGCGCCCCCGGGGGGGGCCGGGACTATGGCTACACCTTC
. | TRBJ2-5 | TRBV4-3 | . | CASSQDVLAQETQYF | TGCGCCAGCAGCCAAGATGTATTAGCACAAGAGACCCAGTACTTC
. | TRBJ2-3 | TRBV5-6 | . | CASSPFWGPTDTQYF | TGTGCCAGCAGCCCGTTCTGGGGGCCCACAGATACGCAGTATTTT
. | TRBJ1-1 | TRBV6-5 | . | CADSGTPEAFF | TGTGCCGACAGTGGGACACCAGAAGCTTTCTTT
. | TRBJ1-5 | TRBV6-1 | TRBD1 | CASSETGGNQPQHF | TGTGCCAGCAGTGAGACAGGGGGCAATCAGCCCCAGCATTTT
few | TRBJ2-1 | TRBV10-1 | TRBD2 | CARLAGPPYNEQFF | TGCGCCCGACTAGCGGGACCCCCATACAATGAGCAGTTCTTC